This T cell receptor (beta chain) emerged from a study of blood T cell repertoires in COVID-19. Study in general: From T cells, B-cell-depleted T cells, or PBMCs came the material, which was cDNA or gDNA.

TCRdb keeps only in-frame clones here, not all; method: immunoSEQ multiplex PCR. The sample has 150,000 or so clones, 65% to 85% seen once. CDR1 and CDR2 from the germline V gene are GTSNPN and SVGIG (reference sequence). The CDR3 loop spans 14 amino acids. V shed 1 base and J 2 bases; nucleotides not matched to a gene: 3. The receptor comes from a woman aged 50 to 65 who had been exposed to COVID-19. The material sequenced was PBMCs or T cells enriched from blood (not recorded which). The chain combines TRBV30 with TRBJ2-3; 7 bases are a match to TRBD2. The CDR3, as DNA: TGTGCCTGGAGTGGGGAGGGCCTCACAGATACGCAGTATTTT. Translating gives CAWSGEGLTDTQYF.